This T cell receptor beta chain was identified during a study of human T cells and chemical hapten exposure. Time point defined: pre-sensitization, week 0. Treatment given: therapeutic diphenylcyclopropenone sensitization with weekly scalp DPC. TCRdb re-analysed the RACE reads in MiXCR, keeping a single row per CDR3 protein. The sample has 65,000 to 90,000 distinct CDR3 sequences; around 15% are singletons. CDR3 length equals 14 residues. The germline gives CDR1 SGHAT, CDR2 FQNNGV. V was pared by 2 bases and J by 4 bases, with 10 bases between. This clonotype was observed a few times. Sequences were derived from whole blood, sampled in connection with sensitization to the hapten diphenylcyclopropenone (DPC). The chain links TRBV11-2 to TRBJ2-3; no reliable D call. The receptor was derived from a woman aged 45-59 years with alopecia areata. Some clones in this sample may be carry-over from other donors' samples. The CDR3 DNA reads TGTGCCAGCAGCTTACAGGCCACAGCAGATACGCAGTATTTT. This sequence encodes CASSLQATADTQYF.